Sequencing of this T cell receptor (beta chain) was carried out in a study of shared T cell receptors in the human thymus. TCRdb's table, derived via immunoSEQ multiplex PCR, lists solely in-frame clones and lacks some. The sample has around 68,000 clones; about 95% are singletons. Trimming pared 8 bases from V and 2 bases from J, leaving 20 bases between. From germline, CDR1 is SNHLY and CDR2 FYNNEI. This CDR3 is built from 16 residues. The sample consisted of thymocytes. The chain is built from TRBV2 and TRBJ2-3; D is undetermined. This sequence originates from a human donor. The CDR3 protein is CASLALGERYTDTQYF. The DNA of the CDR3 is TGTGCCAGCCTGGCGCTTGGCGAACGTTACACAGATACGCAGTATTTT.